This record covers a single T cell receptor (beta chain). This sample was taken from a study of blood T cell repertoires in COVID-19. Study details: Specimens from acute and convalescent COVID-19 originated in the United States, Italy and Spain.

Adults between about 18 and 95 years of age took part from 24 US areas. Cohort 3 recovery required two negative PCRs, clearance, or symptom resolution. Methods used by the authors: Estimation of nucleated cell counts was performed using reference gene primer amplification. TCRdb's table, derived via immunoSEQ multiplex PCR, lists solely in-frame clones and lacks some. V and J calls plus clone size are reproduced from that table; the DNA served to infer D and trimming. The sample lists roughly 200,000 clones; approximately 85% were seen once. Germline CDR1 reads SEHNR; CDR2 reads FQNEAQ (reference sequence). This CDR3 has 16 residues. Trimming took 2 bases from V and 0 from J, leaving 11 bases between them.

The sequencing input was PBMCs or T cells enriched from blood (not recorded which). The V gene is TRBV7-9, the J gene TRBJ1-3; D is unclear. The receptor comes from a man aged 35 to 55 who had recovered from COVID-19. The CDR3 is CASSLMVSSSGNTIYF. The CDR3 region has the DNA TGTGCCAGCAGCTTAATGGTCTCGAGCTCTGGAAACACCATATATTTT.